These 27 T cell receptor beta chains originate from one sample sequenced in a study of OX40 agonist ivuxolimab in advanced cancers. Libraries were built with the immunoSEQ multiplex PCR assay. Sourced from immuneACCESS, this table was stored by TCRdb with only in-frame sequences that have V and J called. A share of the clones is absent; for the studies checked, an unresolved V gene accounts for under half, and the remainder has no known explanation. This sample has nearly 50,000 clones in its table, and 70% to 90% of those were observed once. The ten largest clones represent roughly 48% of the sample. Sequencing used CD4+ or CD8+ T cells sorted from blood, obtained in a trial of the OX40 agonist ivuxolimab. Source of these receptors: an adult with an advanced solid tumor such as melanoma, head and neck, liver or kidney cancer.

The V and J genes are TRBV6-6 and TRBJ2-5; D is perhaps TRBD1 (6 bases). The CDR3 totals 15 residues. Germline V gene data show CDR1 as MNHNY and CDR2 as SVGAGI (reference sequence). V was clipped by 5 bases and J by 1 base, with 14 bases between them. The CDR3 bases are TGTGCCAGCAGTGACCGGGCAGGGGCCCAAGAGACCCAGTACTTC. Its protein product is CASSDRAGAQETQYF.

The chain is built from TRBV5-8 and TRBJ2-1; TRBD1 or TRBD2 may be the D gene (5 bases each). Per germline, CDR1 SGHTS and CDR2 YDEGEE. The CDR3 loop spans 13 amino acids. V shed 3 bases and J shed 9 bases, with 13 bases lying between them. The CDR3 here is CASSWGLVPEQFF. DNA for the CDR3: TGTGCCAGCAGCTGGGGGTTGGTTCCTGAGCAGTTCTTC.

V and J are TRBV29-1 and TRBJ2-1; unclear D gene. The germline gives CDR1 SQVTM, CDR2 ANQGSEA. The CDR3 has 14 amino acids. V lost 7 bases and J 0 bases, leaving 13 bases between the germline ends. The CDR3 region has the DNA TGCAGCGCCCAACTCGGCACCTCCTACAATGAGCAGTTCTTC. It yields the protein CSAQLGTSYNEQFF.

The genes are TRBV2 and TRBJ1-4; D remains unclear. In germline, CDR1 is SNHLY, CDR2 FYNNEI. Trimming cost V 5 bases and J 0 bases, with 7 bases left between them. The length of the CDR3 is 14 residues. The CDR3 sequence is CASSKDSTNEKLFF. The CDR3 coding sequence is TGTGCCAGCAGTAAGGACTCAACTAATGAAAAACTGTTTTTT.

The chain joins TRBV7-2 to TRBJ2-7; 7 nucleotides align to TRBD2. The germline gives CDR1 SGHTA, CDR2 FQGNSA. V shed 1 base, J shed 6 bases, and the junction held 6 bases outside the gene matches. There are 14 residues in the CDR3. In DNA, the CDR3 is TGTGCCAGCAGCTTAGGGGAGGGGCGCTTCGAGCAGTACTTC. Translated: CASSLGEGRFEQYF.

J is TRBJ2-1 and V is TRBV19; 12 bases line up with TRBD1. Trimming cost V 10 bases and J 7 bases; bases outside gene matches: 14. CDR1 is LNHDA and CDR2 is SQIVND in the germline V gene (reference sequence). The CDR3 sequence is 16 residues long. The CDR3 is CATRLGTGGTRNEQFF. The CDR3 nucleotides read TGTGCCACCCGACTCGGGACAGGGGGCACCAGGAATGAGCAGTTCTTC.

The rearrangement links TRBV27 to TRBJ2-2; 10 nucleotides line up with TRBD2. J lost 1 base, V lost 6 bases, and 5 bases had no gene match. Germline assignment: CDR1 MNHEY and CDR2 SMNVEV (reference sequence). The CDR3 consists of 16 residues. CDR3 amino acids: CASRALAGLNTGELFF. The CDR3 DNA follows: TGTGCCAGCAGGGCACTAGCGGGGTTGAACACCGGGGAGCTGTTTTTT.

V and J are TRBV11-2 and TRBJ2-1, with a tentative D call TRBD2 (5 bases). V lost 6 bases and J 8 bases, leaving 11 bases between the germline ends. This CDR3 region has 12 residues. Per germline, CDR1 SGHAT and CDR2 FQNNGV. The CDR3 protein is CASSHLGDEQFF. CDR3 DNA sequence: TGTGCCAGCAGTCATCTCGGGGATGAGCAGTTCTTC.

This clone was observed a single time. The genes are TRBV5-8 and TRBJ1-2, with no clear D. The CDR3 is 12 amino acids. With 2 bases removed from V and 4 bases from J, the gap between germline ends came to 6 bases. Germline CDR1 reads SGHTS; CDR2 reads YDEGEE. In DNA form, the CDR3 reads TGTGCCAGCAGCTTAAAGACCTATGGCTACACCTTC. Its protein product is CASSLKTYGYTF.

The chain couples TRBV15 to TRBJ2-6; 9 bases are a match to TRBD1. This CDR3 spans 15 amino acids. The germline V gene encodes CDR1 LNHNV and CDR2 YYDKDF (reference sequence). J lost 1 base, V lost 8 bases, and 3 bases had no gene match. The CDR3 protein is CATGQGPSGANVLTF. CDR3 bases: TGTGCCACCGGACAGGGGCCTTCTGGGGCCAACGTCCTGACTTTC.

The J gene is TRBJ2-1, the V gene TRBV28, with 7 bases that match TRBD2. Germline loops: CDR1 MDHEN, CDR2 SYDVKM. V was clipped by 4 bases and J by 10 bases; unmatched bases: 10. This CDR3 is 14 amino acids long. CDR3 DNA sequence: TGTGCCAGCAGTTCCGTCAGCGGGGAAGGGGAGCAGTTCTTC. Translation: CASSSVSGEGEQFF.

The chain links TRBV27 to TRBJ2-2, with D perhaps being TRBD1 or TRBD2 (6 bases each). Germline CDR1 MNHEY, CDR2 SMNVEV (reference sequence). This CDR3 comprises 13 residues. The V end was cut by 9 bases, the J end by 6 bases, with 14 bases between. This CDR3 is CASRPGAPGELFF. CDR3 DNA: TGTGCCAGTCGTCCGGGGGCCCCCGGGGAGCTGTTTTTT.

This chain links TRBV4-3 with TRBJ2-1; D unresolved. V dropped 0 bases and J dropped 8 bases, with 5 bases sitting between them. This CDR3 spans 12 amino acids. The germline CDR1 and CDR2 sequences are LGHNA and YSLEER. The CDR3 spells CASSQDGDEQFF. CDR3 nucleotides: TGCGCCAGCAGCCAAGATGGGGATGAGCAGTTCTTC.

CDR3 DNA sequence: TGTGCCAGCAGTTCGGTGGCTAATGAAAAACTGTTTTTT. Encoded protein: CASSSVANEKLFF. The chain carries TRBV27 and TRBJ1-4; no reliable D call. The CDR3 length is 13 residues. V was cut by 4 bases and J by 3 bases, with 6 bases left in between. Germline V gives CDR1 MNHEY, CDR2 SMNVEV (reference sequence). Supplemented by reference TRBV27 and TRBJ1-4, the full variable domain reads EAQVTQNPRYLITVTGKKLTVTCSQNMNHEYMSWYRQDPGLGLRQIYYSMNVEVTDKGDVPEGYKVSRKEKRNFPLILESPSPNQTSLYFCASSSVANEKLFFGSGTQLSVL.

The chain joins TRBV11-2 to TRBJ2-7; possible D gene TRBD1, 7 bases. Looked up from germline, CDR1 is SGHAT and CDR2 is FQNNGV. The CDR3 length is 15 residues. V was cut by 1 base and J by 4 bases, with 14 bases left in between. This chain's CDR3 is CASSLGGDSQYEQYF. CDR3 in DNA: TGTGCCAGCAGCTTAGGCGGGGACAGCCAATACGAGCAGTACTTC.

DNA for the CDR3: TGTGCCGCCGGTGGTGGCAATCAGCCCCAGCATTTT. This encodes CAAGGGNQPQHF. The chain has TRBV6-5 and TRBJ1-5; no clear D gene. Germline V gene data show CDR1 as MNHEY and CDR2 as SVGAGI. This CDR3 spans 12 amino acids. Trimming cost V 11 bases and J 2 bases, with 10 bases left between them.

Of note for this clone: Within the sample, other DNA sequences also encode this same CDR3. The chain is built from TRBV28 and TRBJ2-7; the D is unclear. From germline, CDR1 is MDHEN and CDR2 SYDVKM. V gave up 4 bases and J gave up 3 bases, with 4 bases separating them. The CDR3 is 11 residues long. This CDR3 is CASSSLYEQYF. CDR3 DNA sequence: TGTGCCAGCAGTTCCCTCTACGAGCAGTACTTC.

The chain is built from TRBV7-9 and TRBJ1-5; 9 nucleotides match TRBD1. Germline assignment: CDR1 SEHNR and CDR2 FQNEAQ (reference sequence). The V and J ends lost 5 bases and 1 base, in that order; junction bases with no gene match: 6. This CDR3 has 16 residues. CDR3 protein: CASSDGTGKSNQPQHF. CDR3 nucleotide sequence: TGTGCCAGCAGCGATGGGACAGGGAAAAGCAATCAGCCCCAGCATTTT.

The chain links TRBV27 to TRBJ2-7; D tentatively fits TRBD1 or TRBD2 (6 bases each). The CDR3 is 16 amino acids. Looked up from germline, CDR1 is MNHEY and CDR2 is SMNVEV (reference sequence). Trimming left V 5 bases short and J 0 bases short, with 17 bases between. As DNA, the CDR3 is TGTGCCAGCAGTGTCACGGAGGGGGGCGCCTCCTACGAGCAGTACTTC. Translating gives CASSVTEGGASYEQYF.

The chain uses TRBV29-1 and TRBJ1-2; D remains ambiguous. The CDR3 loop spans 14 amino acids. Germline V gene lookup returns CDR1 SQVTM and CDR2 ANQGSEA. V gave up 1 base and J gave up 4 bases, with 13 bases separating them. The CDR3 bases are TGCAGCGTTGAAGGGCGGGGAGCGGGCTATGGCTACACCTTC. Translation gives CSVEGRGAGYGYTF.

The chain couples TRBV5-6 to TRBJ2-2; no firm D call. This CDR3 is 11 amino acids long. The V end lost 0 bases, the J end lost 6 bases, and 0 bases lay between the germline ends. Germline V gives CDR1 SGHDT, CDR2 YYEEEE. The CDR3 region is CASSLAGELFF. Written as DNA, the CDR3 is TGTGCCAGCAGCTTGGCCGGGGAGCTGTTTTTT. The full variable domain, rest sourced from reference TRBV5-6 and TRBJ2-2, is DAGVTQSPTHLIKTRGQQVTLRCSPKSGHDTVSWYQQALGQGPQFIFQYYEEEERQRGNFPDRFSGHQFPNYSSELNVNALLLGDSALYLCASSLAGELFFGEGSRLTVL.

The chain couples TRBV30 to TRBJ1-4, with D unclear. The germline V gene encodes CDR1 GTSNPN and CDR2 SVGIG (reference sequence). The CDR3 extends over 14 amino acids. V lost 0 bases and J 8 bases, leaving 13 bases between the germline ends. CDR3 coding DNA: TGTGCCTGGAGTGTACCCGTGGTCGGGGAAAAACTGTTTTTT. It yields the protein CAWSVPVVGEKLFF.

The genes are TRBV10-3 and TRBJ2-3, with D uncertain. Germline lookup yields CDR1 ENHRY and CDR2 SYGVKD. Trimming shortened V by 4 bases and J by 4 bases, and 12 bases separated the two germline ends. The CDR3 covers 14 residues. Here the CDR3 DNA reads TGTGCCATCAGTGTTGGTAGTGGGGCAGATACGCAGTATTTT. This gives the protein CAISVGSGADTQYF.

The chain uses TRBV5-1 and TRBJ2-7; D possibly corresponds to TRBD1 (6 bases). The V gene lost 3 bases and the J gene lost 2 bases, with 12 bases spanning the gap. The CDR3 length is 14 residues. Looked up from germline, CDR1 is SGHRS and CDR2 is YFSETQ. In DNA, the CDR3 is TGCGCCAGCAGCTCAGGGGACGGAGCCTACGAGCAGTACTTC. Amino acid sequence: CASSSGDGAYEQYF.

The chain links TRBV6-1 to TRBJ1-2; D is possibly TRBD1 (6 bases). Germline CDR1 MNHNS, CDR2 SASEGT. The V gene lost 5 bases and the J gene lost 3 bases, with 13 bases spanning the gap. This CDR3 is 14 amino acids long. The CDR3 loop reads CASSSQGTYYGYTF. The CDR3 DNA reads as TGTGCCAGCAGTTCACAAGGGACATACTATGGCTACACCTTC.

The chain has TRBV6-5 and TRBJ1-2; 8 bases align to TRBD1. Trimming at V came to 6 bases and at J to 3 bases, leaving 3 bases not matched to a gene. The CDR3 loop spans 13 amino acids. Germline loops: CDR1 MNHEY, CDR2 SVGAGI. The chain's CDR3 is CASRADRDYGYTF. The DNA of the CDR3 is TGTGCCAGCAGAGCGGACAGGGACTATGGCTACACCTTC.

The chain combines TRBV7-9 with TRBJ2-3; 13 positions agree with TRBD2. V lost 6 bases and J lost 4; bases outside the gene matches: 4. This CDR3 has 15 amino acids. Germline CDR1 is SEHNR and CDR2 is FQNEAQ (reference sequence). DNA for the CDR3: TGTGCCAGCAGGGGGACTAGCGGGGAAGCAGATACGCAGTATTTT. Translating gives CASRGTSGEADTQYF.